This entry lists 17 T cell receptor beta chains sequenced from one sample in a study of memory CD4+ T cells and cytomegalovirus serostatus. Single viable CD3+CD4+CD8-CD45RO+ cells were sorted as the memory CD4+ T cells. Only in-frame clones appear in the TCRdb table, and some are missing; sequencing was by immunoSEQ multiplex PCR. The sample lists tens of thousands of clones, 80% seen once, with under 1.5% in the top ten. Sequenced sample: memory CD4+ T cells from blood. The receptors stem from an adult in good health and CMV-seropositive.

This chain links TRBV4-2 with TRBJ1-5, with unresolved D. Germline V CDR1 and CDR2: LGHNA, YNFKEQ. V lost 0 bases, J lost 0 bases, and 6 bases lay in between. The CDR3 has 15 residues. The CDR3 loop reads CASSQESISNQPQHF. The CDR3 DNA is TGTGCCAGCAGCCAAGAGAGTATTAGCAATCAGCCCCAGCATTTT.

The chain couples TRBV2 to TRBJ1-2, with 8 bases that match TRBD1. The V gene end was trimmed by 6 bases and the J gene end by 5 bases; junction bases not matched to a gene: 17. This CDR3 contains 17 residues. Germline assignment: CDR1 SNHLY and CDR2 FYNNEI. The CDR3 DNA reads TGTGCCAGCAGGACCCCGGACAGGGCTGTCGAGGGTTATGGCTACACCTTC. Translation gives CASRTPDRAVEGYGYTF.

Points on this clone: The same CDR3 also results from other DNA sequences found in this sample. V gene TRBV30 combines with J gene TRBJ1-1; D is unclear. Trimming took off 0 bases at V and 1 base at J, with 9 bases between the two ends. The CDR3 has 14 amino acids. Germline-derived CDR1 and CDR2 are GTSNPN and SVGIG (reference sequence). The CDR3 nucleotides read TGTGCCTGGAGTGTTTTAACACCGAACACTGAAGCTTTCTTT. Amino acid sequence: CAWSVLTPNTEAFF.

V is TRBV5-1 and J is TRBJ2-7, with 8 bases aligning to TRBD2. The CDR3 loop spans 15 amino acids. Trimming cost V 4 bases and J 6 bases; bases outside gene matches: 12. CDR1 is SGHRS, CDR2 YFSETQ, per germline. CDR3 protein: CASSPLQSGSVEQYF. Written as DNA, the CDR3 is TGCGCCAGCAGCCCGCTTCAGAGCGGGAGTGTCGAGCAGTACTTC.

The rearrangement joins TRBV7-6 to TRBJ2-3; D is uncertain. The V gene's germline CDR1 is SGHVS and CDR2 FNYEAQ. Trimming cost V 3 bases and J 5 bases, with 12 bases left between them. The CDR3 is 14 residues long. CDR3 nucleotides: TGTGCCAGCAGCTTGTACGACACCCAAGATACGCAGTATTTT. This translates into CASSLYDTQDTQYF. The variable domain in full, with the rest retrieved from reference TRBV7-6 and TRBJ2-3, is GAGVSQSPRYKVTKRGQDVALRCDPISGHVSLYWYRQALGQGPEFLTYFNYEAQQDKSGLPNDRFSAERPEGSISTLTIQRTEQRDSAMYRCASSLYDTQDTQYFGPGTRLTVL.

This chain connects TRBV15 to TRBJ2-1; 9 bases are a match to TRBD2. J lost 4 bases, V lost 3 bases, and 7 bases had no gene match. The CDR3 sequence is 16 residues long. Germline CDR1 is LNHNV and CDR2 is YYDKDF (reference sequence). This CDR3 reads CATSSDVAGVYNEQFF. The CDR3 region has the DNA TGTGCCACCAGCAGTGATGTAGCGGGAGTATACAATGAGCAGTTCTTC.

V is TRBV11-1 and J is TRBJ1-1; D is uncertain. In germline, CDR1 is SGHAT, CDR2 FQDESV (reference sequence). This CDR3 comprises 13 residues. V was trimmed by 2 bases and J by 1 base, leaving 5 bases between them. The DNA for the CDR3 is TGTGCCAGCAGCTTAAGACAGAACACTGAAGCTTTCTTT. It yields the protein CASSLRQNTEAFF.

The chain joins TRBV4-1 to TRBJ2-1; D is undetermined. Germline values: CDR1 MGHRA, CDR2 YSYEKL. Trimming shortened V by 3 bases and J by 7 bases, and 16 bases separated the two germline ends. This CDR3 region has 15 residues. The CDR3 DNA is TGCGCCAGCAGCCAGCAGATCTCCCCGAGGAATGAGCAGTTCTTC. Translation: CASSQQISPRNEQFF.

V and J are TRBV28 and TRBJ1-3, with 7 positions matching TRBD1. Germline V CDR1 and CDR2: MDHEN, SYDVKM. The CDR3 has 16 amino acids. The trim removed 1 base at V and 0 bases at J, leaving 3 bases unmatched. CDR3: CASSLYDRVSGNTIYF. CDR3 in DNA: TGTGCCAGCAGTTTATACGACAGGGTCTCTGGAAACACCATATATTTT. The variable domain in full, with the rest retrieved from reference TRBV28 and TRBJ1-3, is DVKVTQSSRYLVKRTGEKVFLECVQDMDHENMFWYRQDPGLGLRLIYFSYDVKMKEKGDIPEGYSVSREKKERFSLILESASTNQTSMYLCASSLYDRVSGNTIYFGEGSWLTVV.

This clone appeared a single time. The V gene is TRBV7-6, the J gene TRBJ2-2, with 9 bases aligning to TRBD1. CDR3 length equals 16 residues. CDR1 is SGHVS, CDR2 FNYEAQ, per germline. J was trimmed by 5 bases and V by 7 bases; bases with no gene match: 11. The CDR3 region is CASKNTGGGETGELFF. CDR3 nucleotides: TGTGCCAGCAAGAACACAGGGGGCGGGGAGACCGGGGAGCTGTTTTTT.

The J gene is TRBJ1-3, the V gene TRBV19, with TRBD1 matching over 12 bases. V lost 5 bases to trimming and J lost 4 bases; unmatched junction nucleotides: 6. The CDR3 has 16 amino acids. Per the germline V gene, CDR1 is LNHDA and CDR2 is SQIVND (reference sequence). The CDR3 nucleotides read TGTGCCAGTAGTTTGGCCGGGACAGGGGGCGGAAACACCATATATTTT. Protein: CASSLAGTGGGNTIYF.

The count of this clone is one. The V call is TRBV6-1, the J call TRBJ1-1; 8 bases fit TRBD1. Per germline, CDR1 MNHNS and CDR2 SASEGT. V lost 3 bases and J lost 0; bases outside the gene matches: 9. CDR3 size: 17 residues. The CDR3 loop is CASSDWAGGGLNTEAFF. The CDR3 bases are TGTGCCAGCAGTGATTGGGCAGGGGGCGGTCTGAACACTGAAGCTTTCTTT.

With regard to this clone: An end of the junction does not agree with germline; a read error may underlie this. The chain recombines TRBV27 with TRBJ2-7; D may be TRBD1 or TRBD2 (5 bases each). This CDR3 region has 14 residues. Germline CDR1 is MNHEY and CDR2 is SMNVEV (reference sequence). CDR3 residues: CASRLSRGPYEQYF. DNA of the CDR3: TGTGCCAGCAGGTTATCGAGGGGACCCTACGAGCAGTACTTC.

As to this clone: A read error may account for a junction end that differs from germline. The rearrangement uses TRBV2 and TRBJ2-1, with 11 bases that match TRBD1. The CDR3 consists of 12 residues. Germline V gene data show CDR1 as SNHLY and CDR2 as FYNNEI. CDR3 amino acids: CASSKGDRGAVF. CDR3 DNA sequence: TGTGCCAGCAGCAAAGGGGACAGGGGGGCGGTCTTC.

The CDR3 protein is CASSIQGSTYEQYF. The DNA of the CDR3 is TGTGCCAGCAGTATACAGGGAAGCACCTACGAGCAGTACTTC. This chain joins TRBV11-2 and TRBJ2-7, with D possibly TRBD1 on 6 matching bases. This CDR3 is 14 amino acids long. Germline V lookup: CDR1 SGHAT, CDR2 FQNNGV. Trimming left V 6 bases short and J 2 bases short, with 14 bases between.

This chain connects TRBV5-6 to TRBJ2-1, with TRBD2 matching 7 bases. Germline trimming cut 4 bases from V and 4 bases from J; bases unmatched to any gene: 8. Germline V CDR1 and CDR2: SGHDT, YYEEEE. The CDR3 extends over 15 amino acids. CDR3 region: CASSREASGYNEQFF. CDR3 sequence (DNA): TGTGCCAGCAGCCGGGAGGCTAGCGGTTACAATGAGCAGTTCTTC.

The rearrangement joins TRBV5-1 to TRBJ1-2; D unclear. The germline V and J ends were trimmed by 0 bases and 2 bases, with 8 bases remaining between them. This CDR3 has 14 amino acids. Germline values: CDR1 SGHRS, CDR2 YFSETQ. The CDR3 reads CASSLEAVNYGYTF. As DNA, the CDR3 is TGCGCCAGCAGCTTGGAGGCGGTAAACTATGGCTACACCTTC. Drawing the rest from reference TRBV5-1 and TRBJ1-2, the complete variable domain is KAGVTQTPRYLIKTRGQQVTLSCSPISGHRSVSWYQQTPGQGLQFLFEYFSETQRNKGNFPGRFSGRQFSNSRSEMNVSTLELGDSALYLCASSLEAVNYGYTFGSGTRLTVV.